This TCR beta chain is from a study of CD8 T cells in ankylosing spondylitis. Findings and limits, study-wide: Prior literature has documented some motif variants in synovial fluid and blood from reactive arthritis. Ankylosing spondylitis blood seemed to carry a telltale TCR beta motif made of seven or eight highly homologous variants.

TCRdb fed the 5' RACE reads into MiXCR, producing one record per CDR3 protein. Among under 300,000 distinct CDR3 sequences listed, around a tenth were seen once. This clonotype has just a few counts. The antigen is unknown. The specimen was blood, either unsorted or a sorted T cell fraction (not recorded which). The receptor's source is a male donor with ankylosing spondylitis or in good health (not recorded which).

For the CDR3, the DNA is TGTGCCAGCAGCTTAGTTCACAATGAGCAGTTCTTC. It is translated as CASSLVHNEQFF. This chain connects TRBV11-2 to TRBJ2-1, with D hard to call. Per germline, CDR1 SGHAT and CDR2 FQNNGV. The CDR3 consists of 12 residues. V gave up 1 base and J gave up 5 bases, with 3 bases separating them. Variable domain in full (rest from reference TRBV11-2 and TRBJ2-1): EAGVAQSPRYKIIEKRQSVAFWCNPISGHATLYWYQQILGQGPKLLIQFQNNGVVDDSQLPKDRFSAERLKGVDSTLKIQPAKLEDSAVYLCASSLVHNEQFFGPGTRLTVL.